A single sample gave rise to the 16 T cell receptor beta chains below, sequenced in a study of T-cell reconstitution after alpha-beta-depleted transplantation in children. Using unique molecular identifiers, the investigators prepared the TCRbeta library. TCRdb used MiXCR to reprocess the PCR reads, holding one entry per CDR3 protein. Among hundreds of thousands of distinct CDR3 sequences listed, around 16% were seen once. Source: PBMCs from the stem cell graft donor, taken from the stem cell graft. Source of these receptors: a human donor who donated a stem cell graft to a child with acute myeloid leukemia.

CDR3 DNA: TGTGCCACCAGCGGACAGTATAGCAATCAGCCCCAGCATTTT. This gives the protein CATSGQYSNQPQHF. The rearrangement links TRBV24-1 to TRBJ1-5; maybe TRBD1 (6 bases). The CDR3 is 14 amino acids. Germline assignment: CDR1 KGHDR and CDR2 SFDVKD. The germline V and J ends were trimmed by 7 bases and 0 bases, with 9 bases remaining between them.

This clonotype was detected a few times. This chain uses TRBV6-5 with TRBJ2-1; perhaps TRBD1 as D (5 bases). The CDR3 consists of 14 residues. The germline V and J ends were trimmed by 8 bases and 9 bases, with 20 bases remaining between them. CDR1 MNHEY and CDR2 SVGAGI come from the germline V gene. The CDR3 region is CASHRPSPSLEQFF. The CDR3 DNA reads TGTGCCAGCCACAGGCCGTCCCCCTCACTTGAGCAGTTCTTC.

The rearrangement uses TRBV18 and TRBJ1-1; 9 bases line up with TRBD1. There are 15 residues in the CDR3. The V gene's germline CDR1 is KGHSH and CDR2 LQKENI. With 4 bases clipped from V and 1 base from J, the junction kept 4 bases outside the gene matches. The CDR3 coding sequence is TGTGCCAGCTCACTGCCGGGACAGGGGAACACTGAAGCTTTCTTT. Translated: CASSLPGQGNTEAFF. The whole variable domain, filled in from reference TRBV18 and TRBJ1-1, reads NAGVMQNPRHLVRRRGQEARLRCSPMKGHSHVYWYRQLPEEGLKFMVYLQKENIIDESGMPKERFSAEFPKEGPSILRIQQVVRGDSAAYFCASSLPGQGNTEAFFGQGTRLTVV.

This clonotype has just a few counts. The chain links TRBV6-1 to TRBJ1-2, with TRBD1 identical over 8 bases. The V and J ends lost 7 bases and 3 bases, in that order; junction bases with no gene match: 13. The V gene's germline CDR1 is MNHNS and CDR2 SASEGT. This CDR3 has 16 amino acids. CDR3: CASILGQGPIYYGYTF. CDR3 nucleotide sequence: TGTGCCAGCATTCTAGGACAGGGCCCCATATACTATGGCTACACCTTC.

This clonotype was detected many times. The J gene is TRBJ2-4, the V gene TRBV20-1; no clear D gene. V was cut by 3 bases and J by 2 bases, with 5 bases left in between. CDR1 is DFQATT, CDR2 SNEGSKA, per germline (reference sequence). CDR3 length: 12 amino acids. This CDR3 is CSASLSKNIQYF. The CDR3 coding sequence is TGCAGTGCTAGTTTATCCAAAAACATTCAGTACTTC.

The chain has TRBV20-1 and TRBJ1-1, with 10 bases lining up with TRBD1. Germline CDR1 and CDR2: DFQATT and SNEGSKA (reference sequence). The CDR3 has 18 amino acids. J was trimmed by 3 bases and V by 4 bases; bases with no gene match: 17. CDR3 nucleotides: TGCAGTGCTACCCATGTCGCGGACAGGGGGATCTTTCACACTGAAGCTTTCTTT. Translated: CSATHVADRGIFHTEAFF.

This clonotype was seen many times. The rearrangement joins TRBV20-1 to TRBJ1-1; TRBD1 is a possible D gene (5 bases). Trimming cost V 5 bases and J 10 bases, with 23 bases left between them. The CDR3 has 14 residues. CDR1 is DFQATT, CDR2 SNEGSKA, per germline (reference sequence). Here the CDR3 reads CSASSDRDPSAAFF. CDR3 bases: TGCAGTGCTTCCTCAGACCGGGACCCCTCCGCAGCTTTCTTT.

This chain links TRBV5-1 with TRBJ1-5; TRBD1 is a possible D gene (5 bases). Trimming removed 4 bases at V and 6 bases at J, with 17 bases between. This CDR3 is built from 15 residues. CDR1 and CDR2 (germline): SGHRS, YFSETQ. This CDR3 reads CASSPREGDGQPQHF. In DNA form, the CDR3 reads TGCGCCAGCAGCCCCCGGGAAGGGGATGGTCAGCCCCAGCATTTT.

The rearrangement links TRBV5-1 to TRBJ1-1; D unresolved. V was clipped by 6 bases and J by 0 bases, with 9 bases between them. The CDR3 has 13 residues. Germline assignment: CDR1 SGHRS and CDR2 YFSETQ. The CDR3 here is CASNMGVNTEAFF. CDR3 bases: TGCGCCAGCAACATGGGAGTGAACACTGAAGCTTTCTTT.

This clonotype was observed a few times. The rearrangement links TRBV29-1 to TRBJ1-4; a possible D gene is TRBD1 (6 bases). V gave up 3 bases and J gave up 8 bases, with 19 bases separating them. This CDR3 is built from 15 residues. CDR1 is SQVTM and CDR2 is ANQGSEA in the germline V gene. The CDR3 nucleotides read TGCAGCGTTGACGTCGTTGGGCAGGGGCACGAAAAACTGTTTTTT. This translates into CSVDVVGQGHEKLFF.

This clonotype was detected ten times or more. This chain joins TRBV20-1 and TRBJ1-5; 9 bases fit TRBD1. V shed 5 bases, J shed 7 bases, and the junction held 9 bases outside the gene matches. Germline-derived CDR1 and CDR2 are DFQATT and SNEGSKA (reference sequence). The CDR3 runs to 14 residues. The CDR3 region has the DNA TGCAGTGCTTCCGGGACAGGGCAAGGACAGCCCCAGCATTTT. It yields the protein CSASGTGQGQPQHF.

This clonotype was detected ten times or more. The chain is built from TRBV20-1 and TRBJ2-5, with no clear D. Germline CDR1 reads DFQATT; CDR2 reads SNEGSKA (reference sequence). This CDR3 is 14 amino acids long. V lost 2 bases and J lost 4, with 14 bases in between. This CDR3 is CSARPTTVLETQYF. The CDR3 coding sequence is TGCAGTGCTAGACCCACAACAGTGTTAGAGACCCAGTACTTC.

This clonotype turned up a few times. The rearrangement links TRBV5-5 to TRBJ1-1; possibly TRBD1 for D (5 bases). CDR3 size: 14 residues. V was cut by 0 bases and J by 3 bases, with 9 bases left in between. The V gene's germline CDR1 is SGHKS and CDR2 YYEKEE (reference sequence). CDR3 nucleotide sequence: TGTGCCAGCAGCTTGGGGCGGGACTACACTGAAGCTTTCTTT. Amino acids: CASSLGRDYTEAFF.

Note on this clonotype: This may be a read error, as it is one base from a much larger clone. This chain links TRBV20-1 with TRBJ2-5; tentatively, D is TRBD2 (6 bases). Trimming stripped 6 bases from V and 3 bases from J, with 14 bases between. The CDR3 is made up of 13 amino acids. The V gene's germline CDR1 is DFQATT and CDR2 SNEGSKA (reference sequence). CDR3 bases: TGCAGTGCCCCCGGGGTAGCGGAAGAGACCCAGTACTTC. Its translation: CSAPGVAEETQYF.

DNA for the CDR3: TGCAGCGTACAGACAGGGGGCACTTTGAACACTGAAGCTTTCTTT. This codes for CSVQTGGTLNTEAFF. The chain is built from TRBV29-1 and TRBJ1-1; 10 bases agree with TRBD1. The CDR3 runs 15 residues. CDR1 is SQVTM and CDR2 is ANQGSEA in the germline V gene. J gave up 0 bases and V 6 bases, and 7 bases lay outside the gene matches.

This rearrangement joins TRBV20-1 to TRBJ1-4, with D tentatively TRBD1 (6 bases). The germline V and J ends were trimmed by 5 bases and 7 bases, with 11 bases remaining between them. CDR1 is DFQATT, CDR2 SNEGSKA, per germline (reference sequence). CDR3 size: 12 residues. CDR3 sequence reads: CSAGRGGEKLFF. DNA for the CDR3: TGCAGTGCTGGGAGGGGGGGTGAAAAACTGTTTTTT.